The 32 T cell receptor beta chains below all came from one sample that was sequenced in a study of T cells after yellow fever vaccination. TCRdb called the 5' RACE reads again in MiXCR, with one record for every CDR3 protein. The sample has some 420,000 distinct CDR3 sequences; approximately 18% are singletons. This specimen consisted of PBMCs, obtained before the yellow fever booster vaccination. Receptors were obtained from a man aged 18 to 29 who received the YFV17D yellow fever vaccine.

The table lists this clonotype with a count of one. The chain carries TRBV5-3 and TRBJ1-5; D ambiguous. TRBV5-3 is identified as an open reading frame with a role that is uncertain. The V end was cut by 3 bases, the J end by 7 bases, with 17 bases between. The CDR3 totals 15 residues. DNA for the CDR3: TGTGCCAGAAGCTGGCGGACTGGACGGGAACAGCCCCAGCATTTT. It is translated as CARSWRTGREQPQHF.

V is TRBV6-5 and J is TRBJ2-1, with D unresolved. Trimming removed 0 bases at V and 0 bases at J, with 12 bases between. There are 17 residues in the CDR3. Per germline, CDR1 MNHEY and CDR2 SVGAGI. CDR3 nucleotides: TGTGCCAGCAGTTACTCGTACCGTGTGAGCTCCTACAATGAGCAGTTCTTC. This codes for CASSYSYRVSSYNEQFF.

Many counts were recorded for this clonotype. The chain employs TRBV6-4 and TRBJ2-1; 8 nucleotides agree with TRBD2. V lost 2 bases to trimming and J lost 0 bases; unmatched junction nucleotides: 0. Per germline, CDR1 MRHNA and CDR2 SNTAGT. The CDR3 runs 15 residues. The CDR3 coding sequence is TGTGCCAGCAGTGACACTAGCGGCTCCTACAATGAGCAGTTCTTC. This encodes CASSDTSGSYNEQFF.

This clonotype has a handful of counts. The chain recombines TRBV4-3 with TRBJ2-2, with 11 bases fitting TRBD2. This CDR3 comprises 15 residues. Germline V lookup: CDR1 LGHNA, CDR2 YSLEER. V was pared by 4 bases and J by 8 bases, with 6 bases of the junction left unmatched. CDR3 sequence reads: CASSPASGGLGELFF. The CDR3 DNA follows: TGCGCCAGCAGCCCAGCTAGCGGGGGGTTAGGGGAGCTGTTTTTT.

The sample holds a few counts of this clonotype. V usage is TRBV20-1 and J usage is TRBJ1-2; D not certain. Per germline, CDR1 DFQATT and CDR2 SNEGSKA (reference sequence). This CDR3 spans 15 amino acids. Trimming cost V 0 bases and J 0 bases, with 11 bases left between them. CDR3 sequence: CSARDPRGPNYGYTF. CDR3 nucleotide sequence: TGCAGTGCTAGAGATCCGCGAGGTCCTAACTATGGCTACACCTTC.

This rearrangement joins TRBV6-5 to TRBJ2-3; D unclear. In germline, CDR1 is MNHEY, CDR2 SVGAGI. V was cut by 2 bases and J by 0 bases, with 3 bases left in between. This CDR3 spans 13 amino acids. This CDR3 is CASSYASTDTQYF. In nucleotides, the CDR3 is TGTGCCAGCAGTTACGCTAGCACAGATACGCAGTATTTT.

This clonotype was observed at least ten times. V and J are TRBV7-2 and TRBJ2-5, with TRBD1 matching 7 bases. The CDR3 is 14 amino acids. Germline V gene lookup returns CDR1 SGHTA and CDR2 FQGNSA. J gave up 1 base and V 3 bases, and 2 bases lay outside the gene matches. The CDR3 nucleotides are TGTGCCAGCAGCTTTAACAGGGGCCAAGAGACCCAGTACTTC. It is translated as CASSFNRGQETQYF.

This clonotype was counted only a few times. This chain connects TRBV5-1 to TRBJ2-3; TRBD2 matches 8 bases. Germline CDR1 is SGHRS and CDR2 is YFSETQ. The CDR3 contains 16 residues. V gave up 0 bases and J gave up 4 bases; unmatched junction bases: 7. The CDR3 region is CASSLGGTSQADTQYF. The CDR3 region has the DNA TGCGCCAGCAGCTTGGGTGGGACTAGTCAGGCAGATACGCAGTATTTT.

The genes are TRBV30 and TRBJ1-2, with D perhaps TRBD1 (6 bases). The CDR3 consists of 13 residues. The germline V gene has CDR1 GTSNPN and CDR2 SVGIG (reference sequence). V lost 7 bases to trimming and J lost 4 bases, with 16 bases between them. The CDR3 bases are TGTGCCTCCCCAAGGGGGGCGAGCTATGGCTACACCTTC. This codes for CASPRGASYGYTF.

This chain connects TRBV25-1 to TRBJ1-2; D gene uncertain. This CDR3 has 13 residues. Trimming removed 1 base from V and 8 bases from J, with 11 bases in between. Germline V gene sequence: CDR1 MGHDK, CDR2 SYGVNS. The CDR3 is CASSEFEQLGYTF. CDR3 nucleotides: TGTGCCAGCAGTGAATTTGAGCAGCTGGGCTACACCTTC.

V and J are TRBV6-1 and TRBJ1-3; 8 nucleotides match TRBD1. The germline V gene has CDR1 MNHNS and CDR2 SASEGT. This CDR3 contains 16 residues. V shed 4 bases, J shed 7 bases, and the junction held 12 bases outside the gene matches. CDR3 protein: CASSGLIGQGRNTIYF. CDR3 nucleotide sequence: TGTGCCAGCAGTGGGTTAATCGGACAGGGACGCAACACCATATATTTT.

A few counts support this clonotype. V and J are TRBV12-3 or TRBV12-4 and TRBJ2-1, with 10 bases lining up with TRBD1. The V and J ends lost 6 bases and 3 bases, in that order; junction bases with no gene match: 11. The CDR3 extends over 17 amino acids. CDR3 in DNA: TGTGCCAGCAGCGCGAATCCCGGGACAGGGGACTACAATGAGCAGTTCTTC. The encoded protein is CASSANPGTGDYNEQFF.

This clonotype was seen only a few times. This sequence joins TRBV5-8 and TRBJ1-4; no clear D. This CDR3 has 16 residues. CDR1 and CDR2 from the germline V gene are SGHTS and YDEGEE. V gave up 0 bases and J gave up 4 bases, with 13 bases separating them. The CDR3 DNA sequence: TGTGCCAGCAGCTTGGGCCCCGGGAAAGATAATGAAAAACTGTTTTTT. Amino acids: CASSLGPGKDNEKLFF.

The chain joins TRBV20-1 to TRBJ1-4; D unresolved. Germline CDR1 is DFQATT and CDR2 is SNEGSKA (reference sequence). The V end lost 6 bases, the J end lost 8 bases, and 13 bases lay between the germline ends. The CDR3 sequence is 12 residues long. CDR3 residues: CSAAPTPEKLFF. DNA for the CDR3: TGCAGTGCCGCCCCGACCCCAGAAAAACTGTTTTTT.

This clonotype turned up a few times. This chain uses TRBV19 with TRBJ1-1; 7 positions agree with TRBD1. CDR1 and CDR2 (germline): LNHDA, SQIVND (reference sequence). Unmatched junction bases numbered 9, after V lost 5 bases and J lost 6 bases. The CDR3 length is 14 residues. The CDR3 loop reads CASSVNRGEAEAFF. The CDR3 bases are TGTGCCAGTAGTGTCAACAGGGGCGAGGCTGAAGCTTTCTTT.

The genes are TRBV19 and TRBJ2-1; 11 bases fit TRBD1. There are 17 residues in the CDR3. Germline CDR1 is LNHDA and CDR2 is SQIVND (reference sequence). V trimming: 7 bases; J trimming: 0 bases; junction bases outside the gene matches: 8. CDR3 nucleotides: TGTGCCAGTACCCACGGAGGGACAGGGGGCTCCTACAATGAGCAGTTCTTC. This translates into CASTHGGTGGSYNEQFF.

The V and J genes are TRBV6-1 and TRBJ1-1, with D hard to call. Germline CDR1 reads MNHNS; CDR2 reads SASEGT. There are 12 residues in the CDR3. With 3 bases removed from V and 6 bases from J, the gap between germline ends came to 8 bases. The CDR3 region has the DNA TGTGCCAGCAGTGAGTGGTACCCTGAAGCTTTCTTT. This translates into CASSEWYPEAFF.

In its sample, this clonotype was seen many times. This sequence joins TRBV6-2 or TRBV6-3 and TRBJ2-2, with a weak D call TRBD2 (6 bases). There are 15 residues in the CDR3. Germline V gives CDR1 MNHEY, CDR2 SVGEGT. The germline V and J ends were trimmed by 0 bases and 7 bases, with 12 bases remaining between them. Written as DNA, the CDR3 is TGTGCCAGCAGTTACTCACCGGGAGAGAACGGGGAGCTGTTTTTT. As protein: CASSYSPGENGELFF.

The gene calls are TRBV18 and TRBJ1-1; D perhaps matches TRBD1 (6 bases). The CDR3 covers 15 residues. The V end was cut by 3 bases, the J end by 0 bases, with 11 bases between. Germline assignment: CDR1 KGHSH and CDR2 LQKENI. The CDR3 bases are TGTGCCAGCTCACCGCGCAGGGGCTTGAACACTGAAGCTTTCTTT. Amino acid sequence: CASSPRRGLNTEAFF.

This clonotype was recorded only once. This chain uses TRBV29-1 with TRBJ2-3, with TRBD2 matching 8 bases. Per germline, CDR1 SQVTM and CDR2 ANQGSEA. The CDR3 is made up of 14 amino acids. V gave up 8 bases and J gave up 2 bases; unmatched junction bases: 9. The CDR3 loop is CSTSTGGSTDTQYF. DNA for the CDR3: TGCAGCACTTCTACGGGGGGGTCCACAGATACGCAGTATTTT.

Here the CDR3 reads CASSDRIGEAFF. The CDR3 bases are TGCGCCAGCAGTGATCGGATCGGTGAAGCTTTCTTT. V and J are TRBV10-2 and TRBJ1-1; no firm D call. V lost 3 bases to trimming and J lost 7 bases, with 9 bases between them. Germline V lookup: CDR1 WSHSY, CDR2 SAAADI. This CDR3 contains 12 residues.

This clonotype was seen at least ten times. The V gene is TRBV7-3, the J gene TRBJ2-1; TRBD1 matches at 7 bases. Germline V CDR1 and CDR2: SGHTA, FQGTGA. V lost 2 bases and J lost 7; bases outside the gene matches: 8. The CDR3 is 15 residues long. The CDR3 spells CASSLAAGGFNEQFF. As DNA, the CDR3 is TGTGCCAGCAGCTTAGCCGCAGGGGGTTTTAATGAGCAGTTCTTC.

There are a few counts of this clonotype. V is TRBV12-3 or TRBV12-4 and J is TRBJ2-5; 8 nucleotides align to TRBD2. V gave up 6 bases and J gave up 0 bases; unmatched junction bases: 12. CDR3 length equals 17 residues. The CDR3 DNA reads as TGTGCCAGCAGCCAGATGGGGCCTAGCGGGTACCAAGAGACCCAGTACTTC. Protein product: CASSQMGPSGYQETQYF.

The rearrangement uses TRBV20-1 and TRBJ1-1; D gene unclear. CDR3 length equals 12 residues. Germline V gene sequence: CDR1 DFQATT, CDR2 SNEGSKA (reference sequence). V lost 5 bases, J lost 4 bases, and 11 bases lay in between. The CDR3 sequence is CSAPQLGTEAFF. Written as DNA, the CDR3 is TGCAGTGCTCCCCAGCTAGGCACTGAAGCTTTCTTT.

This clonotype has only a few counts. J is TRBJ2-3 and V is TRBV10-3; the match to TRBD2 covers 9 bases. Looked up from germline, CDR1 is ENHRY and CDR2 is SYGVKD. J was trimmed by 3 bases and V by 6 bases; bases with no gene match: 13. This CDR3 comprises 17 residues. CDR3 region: CAISRTTSGKPTDTQYF. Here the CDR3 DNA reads TGTGCCATCAGCCGAACGACTAGCGGAAAACCTACAGATACGCAGTATTTT.

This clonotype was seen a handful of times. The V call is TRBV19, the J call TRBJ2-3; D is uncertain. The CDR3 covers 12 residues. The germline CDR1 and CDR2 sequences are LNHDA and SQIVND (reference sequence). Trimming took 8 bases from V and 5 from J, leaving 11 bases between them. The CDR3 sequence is CASGVRGDTQYF. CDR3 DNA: TGTGCCAGTGGGGTCCGCGGAGATACGCAGTATTTT. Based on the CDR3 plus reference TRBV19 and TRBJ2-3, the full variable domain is DGGITQSPKYLFRKEGQNVTLSCEQNLNHDAMYWYRQDPGQGLRLIYYSQIVNDFQKGDIAEGYSVSREKKESFPLTVTSAQKNPTAFYLCASGVRGDTQYFGPGTRLTVL.

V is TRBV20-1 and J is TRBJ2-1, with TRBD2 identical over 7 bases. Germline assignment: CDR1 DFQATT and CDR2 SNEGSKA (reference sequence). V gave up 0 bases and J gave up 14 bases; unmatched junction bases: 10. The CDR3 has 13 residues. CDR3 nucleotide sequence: TGCAGTGCTAGAGATGCGGGGGATGACGTGGAGTTCTTC. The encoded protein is CSARDAGDDVEFF.

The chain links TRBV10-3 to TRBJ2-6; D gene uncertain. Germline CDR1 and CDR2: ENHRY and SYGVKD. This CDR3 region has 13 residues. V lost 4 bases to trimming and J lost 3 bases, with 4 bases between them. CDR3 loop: CAISASGANVLTF. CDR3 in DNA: TGTGCCATCAGTGCAAGTGGGGCCAACGTCCTGACTTTC.

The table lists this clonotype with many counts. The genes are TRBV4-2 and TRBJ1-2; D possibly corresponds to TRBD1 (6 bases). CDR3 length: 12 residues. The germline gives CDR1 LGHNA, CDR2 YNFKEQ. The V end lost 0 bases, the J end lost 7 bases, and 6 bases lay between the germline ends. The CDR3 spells CASSQDRGGYTF. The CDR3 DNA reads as TGTGCCAGCAGCCAAGACAGGGGTGGCTACACCTTC.

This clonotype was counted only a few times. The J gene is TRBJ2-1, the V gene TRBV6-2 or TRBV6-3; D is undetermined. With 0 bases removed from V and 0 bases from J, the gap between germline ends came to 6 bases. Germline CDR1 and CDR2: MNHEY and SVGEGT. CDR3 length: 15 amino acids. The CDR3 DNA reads TGTGCCAGCAGTTACTCGGGCAGCTCCTACAATGAGCAGTTCTTC. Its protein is CASSYSGSSYNEQFF.

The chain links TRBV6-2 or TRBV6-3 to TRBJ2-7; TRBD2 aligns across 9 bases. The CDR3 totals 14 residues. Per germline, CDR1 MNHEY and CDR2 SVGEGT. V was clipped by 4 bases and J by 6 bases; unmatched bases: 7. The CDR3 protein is CASSFLLAGSEQYV. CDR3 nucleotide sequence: TGTGCCAGCAGTTTCCTACTAGCGGGCTCCGAGCAGTACGTC.

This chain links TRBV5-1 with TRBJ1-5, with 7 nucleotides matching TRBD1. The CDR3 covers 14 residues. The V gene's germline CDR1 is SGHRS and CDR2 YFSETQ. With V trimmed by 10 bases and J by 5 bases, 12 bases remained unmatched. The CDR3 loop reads CAVEAGTVHQPQHF. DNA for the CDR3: TGCGCCGTGGAGGCCGGGACAGTGCATCAGCCCCAGCATTTT.